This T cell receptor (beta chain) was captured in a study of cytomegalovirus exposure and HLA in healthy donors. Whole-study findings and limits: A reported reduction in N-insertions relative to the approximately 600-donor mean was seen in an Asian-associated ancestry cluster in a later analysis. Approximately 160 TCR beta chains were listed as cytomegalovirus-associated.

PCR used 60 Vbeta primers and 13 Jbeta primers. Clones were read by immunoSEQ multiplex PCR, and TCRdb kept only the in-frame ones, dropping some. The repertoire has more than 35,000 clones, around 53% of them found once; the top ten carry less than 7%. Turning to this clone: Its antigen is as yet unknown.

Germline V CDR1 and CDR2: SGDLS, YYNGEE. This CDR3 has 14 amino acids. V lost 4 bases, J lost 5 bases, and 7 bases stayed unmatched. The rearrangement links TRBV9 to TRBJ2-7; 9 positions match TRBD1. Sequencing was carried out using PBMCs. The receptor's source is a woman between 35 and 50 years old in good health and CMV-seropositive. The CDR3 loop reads CASSFGTGSNEQYF. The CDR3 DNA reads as TGTGCCAGCAGCTTCGGGACAGGGAGTAACGAGCAGTACTTC.